The clone carrying this T cell receptor beta chain was detected a few times. Its antigen is not known. This entry comes from a study of vaccination effects on CD4 cells after COVID-19. The study's findings and limits: Marked clonal contraction of infection- and vaccine-induced clones was seen late after vaccination. Only a single clone (1 of 255 vaccine-induced clones in healthy vaccinees) cross-reacted with common cold coronaviruses. There were few convalescent patients in the study and no early post-infection timepoints.

The assay was immunoSEQ multiplex PCR, and TCRdb's table has in-frame clones only and misses some. The sample comprises 66,000 or so clones, 70% to 85% of which are singletons, and approximately 2.4% rests with the top ten. Culture lasted about ten days before CD4+ T cell isolation. Subjects were given two BNT162b2 or mRNA-1273 vaccine doses. People in the vaccine group had not been infected with SARS-CoV-2 before, and their nucleocapsid antibodies were negative. Germline-derived CDR1 and CDR2 are MDHEN and SYDVKM. Trimming pared 7 bases from V and 1 base from J, leaving 10 bases between. The CDR3 is 13 residues long.

This specimen was CD4+ T cells from PBMCs cultured without peptide, taken after COVID-19 vaccination. The rearrangement uses TRBV28 and TRBJ1-2; D gene unclear. This sequence originates from a human donor who received a COVID-19 vaccine. The CDR3 protein is CASKRTNNYGYTF. The CDR3 DNA follows: TGTGCCAGCAAACGGACGAATAACTATGGCTACACCTTC.